This T cell receptor (beta chain) was identified in a study of early T cells in non-severe SARS-CoV-2 infection. Study findings and constraints: VDJdb matching skewed toward anti-spike CD8 responses, missing private and CD4 specificities.

Individual cDNA molecules received unique molecular identifiers. TCRdb re-called the 5' RACE reads through MiXCR, storing one row per CDR3 protein. The sample shows approximately 69,000 distinct CDR3 sequences, 9.5% to 12% of them seen only once. This clonotype was found a few times. Its antigen is undetermined. The CDR3 consists of 17 residues. V lost 4 bases, J lost 7 bases, and 24 bases lay in between. Germline CDR1 is SGDLS and CDR2 is YYNGEE. This TCR came from an adult who was a healthcare worker with PCR-confirmed SARS-CoV-2 infection or an uninfected control (not recorded which). The chain couples TRBV9 to TRBJ2-1; TRBD2 is a possible D gene (8 bases). Sequencing used whole blood, obtained at baseline. The CDR3 here is CASSPGGTAGVRNEQFF. CDR3 DNA sequence: TGTGCCAGCAGCCCAGGAGGGACAGCGGGAGTGAGGAATGAGCAGTTCTTC.